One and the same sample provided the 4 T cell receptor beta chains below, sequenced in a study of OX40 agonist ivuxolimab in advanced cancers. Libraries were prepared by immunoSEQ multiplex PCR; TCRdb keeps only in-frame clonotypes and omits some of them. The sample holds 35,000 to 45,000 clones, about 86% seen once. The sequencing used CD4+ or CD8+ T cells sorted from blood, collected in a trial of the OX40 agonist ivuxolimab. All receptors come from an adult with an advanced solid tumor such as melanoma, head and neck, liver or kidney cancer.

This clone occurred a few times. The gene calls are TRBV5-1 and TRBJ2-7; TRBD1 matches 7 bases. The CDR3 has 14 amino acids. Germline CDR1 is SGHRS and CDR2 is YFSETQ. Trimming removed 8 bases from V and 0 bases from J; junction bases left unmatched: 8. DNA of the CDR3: TGCGCCAGTCGTGCCGGGGACAGCTCCTACGAGCAGTACTTC. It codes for CASRAGDSSYEQYF.

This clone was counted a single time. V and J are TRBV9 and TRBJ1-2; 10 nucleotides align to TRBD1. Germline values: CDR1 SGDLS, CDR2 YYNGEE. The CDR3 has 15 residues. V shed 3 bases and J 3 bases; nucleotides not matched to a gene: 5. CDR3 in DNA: TGTGCCAGCAGCGCTTGGACAGGGGGGGACTATGGCTACACCTTC. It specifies CASSAWTGGDYGYTF.

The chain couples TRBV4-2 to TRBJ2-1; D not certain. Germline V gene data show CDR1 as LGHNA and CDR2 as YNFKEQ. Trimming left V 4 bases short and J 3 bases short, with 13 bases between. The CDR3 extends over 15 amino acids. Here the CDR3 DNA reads TGTGCCAGCAGCCTTAAGCTAGTCAACTACAATGAGCAGTTCTTC. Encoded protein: CASSLKLVNYNEQFF.

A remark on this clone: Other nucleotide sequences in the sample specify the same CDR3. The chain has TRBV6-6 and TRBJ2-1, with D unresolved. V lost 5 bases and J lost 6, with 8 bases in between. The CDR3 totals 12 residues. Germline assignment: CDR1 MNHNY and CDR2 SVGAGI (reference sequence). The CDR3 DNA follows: TGTGCCAGCAGTCGCCCGCGCAATGAGCAGTTCTTC. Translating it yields CASSRPRNEQFF.